Each of the 6 T cell receptor beta chains below was sequenced from the same sample in a study of blood T cell repertoires in COVID-19. Assay used: immunoSEQ multiplex PCR; TCRdb lists only in-frame clones, some missing. The table lists about 110,000 clones, approximately 82% of them singletons. Sequenced sample: peripheral blood. The receptors stem from a woman in her 70s with acute or convalescent COVID-19.

V is TRBV6-5 and J is TRBJ1-5, with D unresolved. The CDR3 length is 15 residues. Per the germline V gene, CDR1 is MNHEY and CDR2 is SVGAGI. Trimming left V 10 bases short and J 3 bases short, with 19 bases between. The CDR3 DNA sequence: TGTGCCACCTTCGCTGGGCCGTCCACCAATCAGCCCCAGCATTTT. Amino acid sequence: CATFAGPSTNQPQHF.

This clone is a singleton in its sample. The chain recombines TRBV5-6 with TRBJ1-2, with 12 bases aligning to TRBD1. Germline values: CDR1 SGHDT, CDR2 YYEEEE. Trimming removed 0 bases from V and 4 bases from J; junction bases left unmatched: 1. This CDR3 has 15 residues. CDR3 sequence: CASSLVGQGAYGYTF. In DNA form, the CDR3 reads TGTGCCAGCAGCTTGGTGGGACAGGGGGCCTATGGCTACACCTTC.

The V call is TRBV5-6, the J call TRBJ1-2; perhaps TRBD1 as D (5 bases). Per the germline V gene, CDR1 is SGHDT and CDR2 is YYEEEE. There are 13 residues in the CDR3. Deletions cut 0 bases from V and 2 bases from J, with 5 bases between. Written as DNA, the CDR3 is TGTGCCAGCAGCTTGGGGACAAACTATGGCTACACCTTC. Its protein product is CASSLGTNYGYTF.

V gene TRBV14 combines with J gene TRBJ1-2, with D tentatively TRBD1 (5 bases). Germline CDR1 is SGHDN and CDR2 is FVKESK. The CDR3 covers 15 residues. Trimming cost V 1 base and J 3 bases, with 12 bases left between them. The CDR3 coding sequence is TGTGCCAGCAGCCAAGGACTGGGGCTGGACTATGGCTACACCTTC. It translates to CASSQGLGLDYGYTF.

The chain joins TRBV25-1 to TRBJ1-4; D may be TRBD1 (5 bases). This CDR3 has 14 amino acids. The V and J ends lost 3 bases and 4 bases respectively, with 9 bases between them. Germline V lookup: CDR1 MGHDK, CDR2 SYGVNS. The CDR3: CASSDLGHNEKLFF. CDR3 nucleotide sequence: TGTGCCAGCAGTGACCTAGGACATAATGAAAAACTGTTTTTT.

V is TRBV27 and J is TRBJ2-7; 7 bases fit TRBD1. The V gene's germline CDR1 is MNHEY and CDR2 SMNVEV (reference sequence). The CDR3 loop spans 15 amino acids. V was clipped by 3 bases and J by 4 bases; unmatched bases: 9. As DNA, the CDR3 is TGTGCCAGCAGTTTCCGAATCGGGACAGAGTACGAGCAGTACGTC. Protein: CASSFRIGTEYEQYV.